This T cell receptor (beta chain) was captured by sequencing in a study of T-cell memory formation after mild COVID-19. The wider study: For the most part, TCR clusters were specific to one donor.

This clonotype showed up just a few times. As yet, its antigen is unknown. One junction end disagrees with the germline gene, perhaps due to a read error. TCR alpha and TCR beta cDNA libraries carrying sample barcodes and UMIs were produced by 5'RACE using constant-segment primers. TCRdb recomputed calls from the 5' RACE reads with MiXCR, one row per CDR3 protein. Of roughly 300,000 distinct CDR3 sequences in the sample, 8% to 10% are singletons; the top ten hold around a fifth. Germline V lookup: CDR1 SGHRS, CDR2 YFSETQ. This CDR3 is built from 16 residues. Overall study results and limits: Pre-infection memory harbored some responding clones, suggesting cross-reactive memory joined. The study found balanced CD4/CD8 in clones contracting day 15 to 85 and a CD4+ lean in later expanders.

The sequence was collected from a man aged 18 to 29 who had mild COVID-19 (a few samples of this study predate the infection). Cell type and time point are not known. Sample: PBMCs or a T cell subset sorted from them (not recorded which). The chain recombines TRBV5-1 with TRBJ2-2; either TRBD1 or TRBD2 may supply D (5 bases each). This chain's CDR3 is CASRGRPAGDTGDLFF. The CDR3 nucleotides are TGCGCCAGCAGGGGGCGGCCGGCGGGTGACACCGGGGACCTGTTTTTT.